The 7 T cell receptor beta chains below were found in one sample sequenced in a study of human T cells and chemical hapten exposure. TCRdb recomputed calls from the RACE reads with MiXCR, one row per CDR3 protein. The data show a few hundred thousand distinct CDR3 sequences, roughly 6% seen once. Time point reported: pre-sensitization, week 0. Treatment denoted: therapeutic diphenylcyclopropenone sensitization with weekly scalp DPC. The source was whole blood, collected in connection with sensitization to the hapten diphenylcyclopropenone (DPC). These receptor sequences come from a woman younger than 30 with alopecia areata. Some clones in this sample may be carry-over from other donors' samples.

This clonotype was recorded a few times. V gene TRBV6-1 combines with J gene TRBJ2-2; the D gene is possibly TRBD2 (5 bases). CDR1 is MNHNS and CDR2 is SASEGT in the germline V gene. The CDR3 extends over 15 amino acids. V gave up 10 bases and J gave up 5 bases, with 20 bases separating them. The CDR3 DNA reads as TGTGCCACCACCGAGACCTCCGGCGGGACCGGGGAGCTGTTTTTT. Translated, it gives CATTETSGGTGELFF.

This clonotype has just a few counts. The chain joins TRBV2 to TRBJ2-7; D remains unclear. V lost 4 bases, J lost 1 base, and 11 bases lay in between. In germline, CDR1 is SNHLY, CDR2 FYNNEI. This CDR3 has 14 residues. The CDR3 sequence: CASSAEASSYEQYF. The CDR3 nucleotides are TGTGCCAGCAGTGCTGAAGCGTCGTCCTACGAGCAGTACTTC.

In its sample, this clonotype was seen many times. This chain joins TRBV5-5 and TRBJ1-2; D gene unclear. Germline V CDR1 and CDR2: SGHKS, YYEKEE (reference sequence). The CDR3 has 14 amino acids. V was cut by 0 bases and J by 5 bases, with 11 bases left in between. The CDR3 reads CASSLEEGRYGYTF. CDR3 DNA: TGTGCCAGCAGCTTGGAGGAGGGTCGTTATGGCTACACCTTC.

This clonotype was picked up a small number of times. V usage is TRBV6-2 or TRBV6-3 and J usage is TRBJ2-7; D is unresolved. This CDR3 contains 16 residues. The germline V and J ends were trimmed by 0 bases and 1 base, with 13 bases remaining between them. Germline V CDR1 and CDR2: MNHEY, SVGEGT. CDR3 sequence: CASSYSIARLSYEQYF. CDR3 sequence (DNA): TGTGCCAGCAGTTACTCGATTGCTCGCCTGTCCTACGAGCAGTACTTC.

This clonotype occurred a few times. The V call is TRBV5-1, the J call TRBJ2-1; 11 nucleotides agree with TRBD2. J gave up 6 bases and V 0 bases, and 5 bases lay outside the gene matches. Germline V lookup: CDR1 SGHRS, CDR2 YFSETQ. The CDR3 has 16 amino acids. The CDR3 coding sequence is TGCGCCAGCAGCTTGGAGGCTAGCGGGGGGCCCAATGAGCAGTTCTTC. Encoded protein: CASSLEASGGPNEQFF.

The chain carries TRBV12-3 or TRBV12-4 and TRBJ1-1; the match to TRBD1 covers 11 bases. The V gene end was trimmed by 7 bases and the J gene end by 5 bases; junction bases not matched to a gene: 15. The CDR3 has 17 amino acids. CDR3 sequence: CASIPSGTGGVRTEAFF. In nucleotides, the CDR3 is TGTGCCAGCATCCCCTCCGGGACAGGGGGAGTGCGAACTGAAGCTTTCTTT.

In its sample, this clonotype was seen many times. V usage is TRBV18 and J usage is TRBJ1-2; no firm D call. V was cut by 3 bases and J by 4 bases, with 12 bases left in between. CDR1 and CDR2 from the germline V gene are KGHSH and LQKENI. The CDR3 covers 14 residues. The DNA of the CDR3 is TGTGCCAGCTCACCTGAGACGGTGGGCTATGGCTACACCTTC. Residues: CASSPETVGYGYTF.